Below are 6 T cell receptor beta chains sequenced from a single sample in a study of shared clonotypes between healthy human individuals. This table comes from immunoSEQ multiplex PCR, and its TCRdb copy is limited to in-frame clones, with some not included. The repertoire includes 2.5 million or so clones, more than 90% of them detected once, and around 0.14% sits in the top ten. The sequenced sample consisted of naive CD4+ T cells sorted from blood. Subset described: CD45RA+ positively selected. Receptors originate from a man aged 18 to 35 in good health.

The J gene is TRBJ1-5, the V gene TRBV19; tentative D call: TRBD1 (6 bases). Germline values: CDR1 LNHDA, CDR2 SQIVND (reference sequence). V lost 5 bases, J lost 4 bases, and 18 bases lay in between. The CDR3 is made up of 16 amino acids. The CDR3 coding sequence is TGTGCCAGTAGTGCCCCGAGGGGGGGGATGAATCAGCCCCAGCATTTT. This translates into CASSAPRGGMNQPQHF.

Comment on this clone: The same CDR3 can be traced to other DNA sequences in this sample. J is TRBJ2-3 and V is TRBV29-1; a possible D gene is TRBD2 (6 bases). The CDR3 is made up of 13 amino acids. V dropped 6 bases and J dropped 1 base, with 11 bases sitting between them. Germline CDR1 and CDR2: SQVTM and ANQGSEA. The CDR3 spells CSVGGSGTDTQYF. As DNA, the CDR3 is TGCAGCGTAGGAGGGAGTGGCACAGATACGCAGTATTTT.

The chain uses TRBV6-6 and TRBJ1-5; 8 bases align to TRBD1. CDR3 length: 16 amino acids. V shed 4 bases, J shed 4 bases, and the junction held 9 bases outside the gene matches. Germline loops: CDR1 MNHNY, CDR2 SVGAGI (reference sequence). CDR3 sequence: CASSFIGQGVNQPQHF. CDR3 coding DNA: TGTGCCAGCAGTTTTATTGGACAGGGAGTTAATCAGCCCCAGCATTTT.

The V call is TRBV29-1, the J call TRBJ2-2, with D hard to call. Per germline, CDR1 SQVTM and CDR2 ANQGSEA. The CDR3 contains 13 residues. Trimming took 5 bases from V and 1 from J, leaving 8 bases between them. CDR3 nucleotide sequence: TGCAGCGTTCTGAGTCAGAACACCGGGGAGCTGTTTTTT. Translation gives CSVLSQNTGELFF.

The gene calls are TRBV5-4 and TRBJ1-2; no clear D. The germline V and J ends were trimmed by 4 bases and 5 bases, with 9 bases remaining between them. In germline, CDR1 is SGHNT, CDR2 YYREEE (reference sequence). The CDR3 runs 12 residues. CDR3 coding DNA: TGTGCCAGCAGCCACCCCGAGTATGGCTACACCTTC. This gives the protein CASSHPEYGYTF.

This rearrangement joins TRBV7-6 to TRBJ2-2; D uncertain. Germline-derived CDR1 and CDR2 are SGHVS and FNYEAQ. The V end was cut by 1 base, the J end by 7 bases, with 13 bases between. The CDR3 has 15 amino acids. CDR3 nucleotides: TGTGCCAGCAGCTTAGGCCGTTCTGTCGGCGGGGAGCTGTTTTTT. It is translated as CASSLGRSVGGELFF.